Below, one TCR beta chain is given with its context. The source of the sample is a study of cytomegalovirus exposure and HLA in healthy donors. The CDR3 has 14 residues. V was pared by 4 bases and J by 4 bases, with 2 bases of the junction left unmatched. Germline V gene sequence: CDR1 MRHNA, CDR2 SNTAGT. PCR primers comprised 60 Vbeta and 13 Jbeta primers. Repertoires were generated with immunoSEQ multiplex PCR, while TCRdb's copy carries only in-frame clones and drops some. The table records tens of thousands of clones, about 80% of them present only once. Sample: PBMCs. The chain combines TRBV6-4 with TRBJ2-3, with 10 bases lining up with TRBD2. The clonotype originates from a middle-aged woman in good health and CMV-seronegative. In DNA, the CDR3 is TGTGCCAGCAGTGCCAGCGGGGGGGCAGATACGCAGTATTTT. This codes for CASSASGGADTQYF.